The entry below describes one T cell receptor beta chain. Its binding antigen is unknown. No base quality information exists; no much larger clone differs at one position. Data came from an Illumina HiSeq 2500. Quantitative 5'-RACE with molecular barcodes was used to prepare TCR beta libraries. From the authors' description of their analysis: Disease-linked TCR variants were identified with a new computational method built on a probabilistic model of VDJ rearrangement. Through fastp at Q25 and MiXCR, TCRdb rebuilt clones from the public reads, retaining in-frame beta chains. Under each unique CDR3 protein, matching rows form one entry showing the most common genes and DNA. The V and J calls and clone size are TCRdb's, not the authors'. A total of some 250,000 distinct CDR3 sequences appear in this sample, roughly 8.6% of them only once. Approximately 6.2% of the sample is held by the ten biggest clonotypes.

The CDR1 and CDR2 encoded by the germline V gene (reference sequence) are DFQATT and SNEGSKA. Including the terminal cysteine and phenylalanine, the CDR3 comprises 13 residues. The DNA shown is the 39-base CDR3, in frame from base 1. The junction shows trimming of 4 bases on V and 5 bases on J, plus 15 bases between the germline ends. This record comes from a study of CD8 T cells in ankylosing spondylitis (dated by TCRdb to 2016 to 2017). In the study overall: The study profiled T cell receptor beta repertoires in healthy donors and ankylosing spondylitis patients to find disease-linked TCR variants. Peripheral blood was sampled, and synovial fluid was also collected from ankylosing spondylitis patients. In total, the full study cohort was made up of 95 to 110 healthy donors and 25 ankylosing spondylitis patients. What the research found in general, with its limitations: Blood from ankylosing spondylitis patients appeared to be characterized by a TCR beta motif made up of several highly homologous amino acid variants. The disease-linked clones had a CD8+ phenotype and were found at relatively low frequencies in peripheral blood. Some motif variants had previously been reported in the synovial fluid and blood of reactive arthritis patients, which suggests shared mechanisms of disease initiation. The disease-linked clones were reported as significantly enriched in matched synovial fluid samples from ankylosing spondylitis patients.

The sequence is built from TRBV20-1 and TRBJ2-7, with TRBD1 as a weak D call on 5 bases. Specimen: blood, either unsorted or a sorted T cell fraction (not recorded which). The sequence derives from a male donor with ankylosing spondylitis or in good health (not recorded which). CDR3 reads: CSAIPTGAHEQYF. The nucleotide sequence reads TGCAGTGCTATTCCCACTGGGGCCCACGAGCAGTACTTC.